Each of the 28 T cell receptor beta chains below was sequenced from the same sample in a study of shared clonotypes between healthy human individuals. CD45RO-negative cells were positively selected for CCR7, leaving out terminally differentiated effector memory CD45RA+ cells. The table came from immunoSEQ multiplex PCR; TCRdb's copy has only in-frame clones and leaves some out. The table includes roughly 590,000 clones, less than 97% detected once. Sequenced material: naive CD8+ T cells sorted from blood. The receptors shown here come from a woman aged 25 to 39 in good health.

V gene TRBV6-5 combines with J gene TRBJ2-7, with 9 bases aligning to TRBD2. This CDR3 has 14 amino acids. Germline CDR1 is MNHEY and CDR2 is SVGAGI. Trimming removed 10 bases from V and 3 bases from J; junction bases left unmatched: 10. Here the CDR3 DNA reads TGTGCCACCAGGGGCGGGAGGGCAAACTACGAGCAGTACTTC. The encoded protein is CATRGGRANYEQYF.

This sequence joins TRBV6-5 and TRBJ2-7, with D hard to call. V gave up 4 bases and J gave up 4 bases, with 14 bases separating them. Germline loops: CDR1 MNHEY, CDR2 SVGAGI. This CDR3 has 14 residues. CDR3 sequence reads: CASSLSAEDYEQYF. Written as DNA, the CDR3 is TGTGCCAGCAGTTTGTCAGCTGAGGATTACGAGCAGTACTTC.

This clone was counted once. The V gene is TRBV2, the J gene TRBJ2-7; maybe TRBD1 (6 bases). The CDR3 is 15 residues long. V lost 3 bases and J lost 0, with 12 bases in between. Germline V lookup: CDR1 SNHLY, CDR2 FYNNEI. The DNA of the CDR3 is TGTGCCAGCAGTGAGGGGGACAACCCCTCCTACGAGCAGTACTTC. This translates into CASSEGDNPSYEQYF. The whole variable domain, remainder taken from reference TRBV2 and TRBJ2-7, is EPEVTQTPSHQVTQMGQEVILRCVPISNHLYFYWYRQILGQKVEFLVSFYNNEISEKSEIFDDQFSVERPDGSNFTLKIRSTKLEDSAMYFCASSEGDNPSYEQYFGPGTRLTVT.

The gene calls are TRBV28 and TRBJ2-1; a weak D match, TRBD2 (5 bases). Germline V gene lookup returns CDR1 MDHEN and CDR2 SYDVKM. The CDR3 spans 21 residues. The V and J ends lost 4 bases and 12 bases respectively, with 40 bases between them. DNA for the CDR3: TGTGCCAGCAGTTCCCAGCGAGCGGTGCCTACAATGAGCAGGCAGGAATTCGGGCAGTTCTTC. Its protein is CASSSQRAVPTMSRQEFGQFF.

The chain joins TRBV5-6 to TRBJ2-3; no clear D gene. The germline gives CDR1 SGHDT, CDR2 YYEEEE. The V end lost 3 bases, the J end lost 2 bases, and 10 bases lay between the germline ends. There are 14 residues in the CDR3. The CDR3 loop reads CASSYLTATDTQYF. The CDR3 nucleotides read TGTGCCAGCAGCTACCTAACCGCCACAGATACGCAGTATTTT.

V is TRBV29-1 and J is TRBJ2-2; TRBD1 or TRBD2 may be the D gene (5 bases each). Trimming pared 2 bases from V and 4 bases from J, leaving 14 bases between. CDR3 length: 15 amino acids. Per germline, CDR1 SQVTM and CDR2 ANQGSEA. The CDR3 protein is CSVEFEGYSTGELFF. The CDR3 DNA is TGCAGCGTTGAATTTGAGGGGTATAGCACCGGGGAGCTGTTTTTT.

This chain links TRBV28 with TRBJ2-3; 14 positions agree with TRBD2. The V segment lost 5 bases and the J segment 0 bases; nucleotides outside the gene matches: 7. The germline V gene has CDR1 MDHEN and CDR2 SYDVKM. The CDR3 contains 18 residues. In DNA form, the CDR3 reads TGTGCCAGCAGTGGATTGACTAGCGGGAGGGACAGCACAGATACGCAGTATTTT. Its protein product is CASSGLTSGRDSTDTQYF.

J is TRBJ1-4 and V is TRBV6-1; a possible D gene is TRBD1 (5 bases). The CDR3 sequence is 15 residues long. Germline loops: CDR1 MNHNS, CDR2 SASEGT. V shed 4 bases and J shed 3 bases, with 12 bases lying between them. CDR3 residues: CASSAPGLSNEKLFF. CDR3 nucleotides: TGTGCCAGCAGTGCTCCAGGGCTGTCTAATGAAAAACTGTTTTTT.

The count of this clone is one. Other DNA sequences from this sample encode an identical CDR3 as well. The J gene is TRBJ2-7, the V gene TRBV5-6; 7 bases align to TRBD2. Germline CDR1 reads SGHDT; CDR2 reads YYEEEE. V shed 0 bases and J 4 bases; nucleotides not matched to a gene: 4. The CDR3 has 14 amino acids. CDR3 residues: CASSLGLADYEQYF. The DNA of the CDR3 is TGTGCCAGCAGCTTGGGCCTAGCGGATTACGAGCAGTACTTC.

The V gene is TRBV4-1, the J gene TRBJ2-1, with 8 bases aligning to TRBD2. The CDR3 consists of 16 residues. Trimming removed 0 bases from V and 2 bases from J; junction bases left unmatched: 3. Germline V gene data show CDR1 as MGHRA and CDR2 as YSYEKL. CDR3 coding DNA: TGCGCCAGCAGCCAAGAAGGCGGGAGGACCTACAATGAGCAGTTCTTC. Encoded protein: CASSQEGGRTYNEQFF.

The CDR3 sequence: CASSTFSKGGRDEQFF. CDR3 nucleotides: TGTGCCAGCAGCACCTTTTCGAAGGGAGGCCGGGATGAGCAGTTCTTC. The chain is built from TRBV7-9 and TRBJ2-1, with D perhaps TRBD2 (6 bases). With 5 bases removed from V and 8 bases from J, the gap between germline ends came to 22 bases. There are 16 residues in the CDR3. Germline V gene sequence: CDR1 SEHNR, CDR2 FQNEAQ (reference sequence).

The chain is built from TRBV27 and TRBJ1-1; D unresolved. Germline-derived CDR1 and CDR2 are MNHEY and SMNVEV (reference sequence). This CDR3 has 15 amino acids. V lost 6 bases and J lost 2, with 16 bases in between. The CDR3 region is CASRESTFSNTEAFF. The CDR3 coding sequence is TGTGCCAGCAGAGAATCGACGTTCTCTAACACTGAAGCTTTCTTT.

The chain carries TRBV27 and TRBJ1-1; D not certain. Germline V gene sequence: CDR1 MNHEY, CDR2 SMNVEV (reference sequence). The CDR3 loop spans 15 amino acids. Trimming took 4 bases from V and 1 from J, leaving 13 bases between them. CDR3 sequence reads: CASSSPDGENTEAFF. The CDR3 region has the DNA TGTGCCAGCAGTTCGCCCGACGGGGAGAACACTGAAGCTTTCTTT.

This chain connects TRBV9 to TRBJ2-1, with 8 bases identical to TRBD2. V was pared by 4 bases and J by 2 bases, with 8 bases of the junction left unmatched. CDR3 size: 16 residues. Germline-derived CDR1 and CDR2 are SGDLS and YYNGEE. CDR3 sequence (DNA): TGTGCCAGCAGCCTAGGGACTAGGGCAGCCTACAATGAGCAGTTCTTC. Protein: CASSLGTRAAYNEQFF.

The sample holds a few counts of this clone. The chain recombines TRBV11-2 with TRBJ2-4; 8 nucleotides match TRBD1. With 1 base clipped from V and 7 bases from J, the junction kept 9 bases outside the gene matches. The V gene's germline CDR1 is SGHAT and CDR2 FQNNGV. This CDR3 is built from 16 residues. The CDR3 DNA reads TGTGCCAGCAGCTTAGTCCAGGGGGCGCGAAATAACATTCAGTACTTC. This gives the protein CASSLVQGARNNIQYF. Filled out from reference TRBV11-2 and TRBJ2-4, the complete variable domain reads EAGVAQSPRYKIIEKRQSVAFWCNPISGHATLYWYQQILGQGPKLLIQFQNNGVVDDSQLPKDRFSAERLKGVDSTLKIQPAKLEDSAVYLCASSLVQGARNNIQYFGAGTRLSVL.

The V gene is TRBV5-1, the J gene TRBJ2-3, with 10 bases lining up with TRBD2. Germline CDR1 SGHRS, CDR2 YFSETQ. With V trimmed by 4 bases and J by 2 bases, 7 bases remained unmatched. The CDR3 has 16 residues. CDR3 bases: TGCGCCAGCAGCGGGGGAGCGGGAGGGCCCACAGATACGCAGTATTTT. This translates into CASSGGAGGPTDTQYF.

The rearrangement joins TRBV9 to TRBJ2-7; D gene ambiguous. The germline V and J ends were trimmed by 7 bases and 3 bases, with 14 bases remaining between them. This CDR3 has 13 amino acids. Germline V gene sequence: CDR1 SGDLS, CDR2 YYNGEE. The CDR3, as DNA: TGTGCCAGCCCCAAGTGGCAGGTCTACGAGCAGTACTTC. Amino acids: CASPKWQVYEQYF.

The chain has TRBV7-8 and TRBJ2-7; possible D gene TRBD1, 6 bases. The germline CDR1 and CDR2 sequences are SGHVS and FQNEAQ. V lost 2 bases and J 5 bases, leaving 13 bases between the germline ends. The CDR3 spans 14 residues. The CDR3 spells CASSLRGYNNEQYF. The CDR3 bases are TGTGCCAGCAGCTTAAGGGGGTACAACAACGAGCAGTACTTC.

V and J are TRBV7-8 and TRBJ1-5; D remains unclear. CDR1 and CDR2 from the germline V gene are SGHVS and FQNEAQ. The CDR3 is made up of 16 amino acids. The V end was cut by 2 bases, the J end by 3 bases, with 14 bases between. The CDR3 DNA reads as TGTGCCAGCAGCTTAAGCAGATCCCCTTTCAATCAGCCCCAGCATTTT. It specifies CASSLSRSPFNQPQHF. Full variable domain (missing parts from reference TRBV7-8 and TRBJ1-5): GAGVSQSPRYKVAKRGQDVALRCDPISGHVSLFWYQQALGQGPEFLTYFQNEAQLDKSGLPSDRFFAERPEGSVSTLKIQRTQQEDSAVYLCASSLSRSPFNQPQHFGDGTRLSIL.

The chain recombines TRBV11-2 with TRBJ2-5; 7 positions match TRBD1. The germline gives CDR1 SGHAT, CDR2 FQNNGV. The CDR3 extends over 16 amino acids. Trimming cost V 1 base and J 5 bases; bases outside gene matches: 10. The CDR3 sequence: CASSLVDRIRGETQYF. The CDR3 DNA reads as TGTGCCAGCAGCTTAGTGGACCGCATCAGGGGGGAGACCCAGTACTTC.

This rearrangement joins TRBV5-4 to TRBJ2-3; no clear D gene. Germline CDR1 and CDR2: SGHNT and YYREEE (reference sequence). V dropped 6 bases and J dropped 7 bases, with 12 bases sitting between them. The CDR3 consists of 12 residues. CDR3: CASNFPGHTQYF. The CDR3 nucleotides are TGTGCCAGCAATTTTCCGGGTCATACGCAGTATTTT.

The chain couples TRBV7-9 to TRBJ2-1; 11 nucleotides align to TRBD2. This CDR3 has 17 amino acids. V gave up 5 bases and J gave up 9 bases; unmatched junction bases: 15. CDR1 and CDR2 (germline): SEHNR, FQNEAQ (reference sequence). The CDR3 loop is CASSAAEVLAGGGEQFF. For the CDR3, the DNA is TGTGCCAGCAGCGCGGCTGAGGTTCTAGCGGGAGGCGGTGAGCAGTTCTTC. Looking up the rest from reference TRBV7-9 and TRBJ2-1 gives the full variable domain: DTGVSQNPRHKITKRGQNVTFRCDPISEHNRLYWYRQTLGQGPEFLTYFQNEAQLEKSRLLSDRFSAERPKGSFSTLEIQRTEQGDSAMYLCASSAAEVLAGGGEQFFGPGTRLTVL.

CDR3 in DNA: TGTGCCAGCAGACCGATAGCGGGAGGGAACGGTCGTCCAGATACGCAGTATTTT. Translation: CASRPIAGGNGRPDTQYF. This sequence joins TRBV27 and TRBJ2-3, with 11 bases lining up with TRBD2. Germline CDR1 reads MNHEY; CDR2 reads SMNVEV (reference sequence). The V segment lost 6 bases and the J segment 4 bases; nucleotides outside the gene matches: 15. The CDR3 loop spans 18 amino acids.

This sequence joins TRBV6-5 and TRBJ1-5, with D unresolved. Trimming shortened V by 6 bases and J by 9 bases, and 9 bases separated the two germline ends. This CDR3 contains 11 residues. Germline CDR1 MNHEY, CDR2 SVGAGI. The CDR3 DNA sequence: TGTGCCAGCAGCCACAATACGCCCCAGCATTTT. It encodes CASSHNTPQHF.

V gene TRBV27 combines with J gene TRBJ2-1; the match to TRBD2 covers 10 bases. The germline CDR1 and CDR2 sequences are MNHEY and SMNVEV (reference sequence). This CDR3 comprises 13 residues. V gave up 9 bases and J gave up 3 bases; unmatched junction bases: 2. CDR3 amino acids: CASASGSYNEQFF. The DNA for the CDR3 is TGTGCCAGTGCTAGCGGGAGCTACAATGAGCAGTTCTTC.

The V and J genes are TRBV11-3 and TRBJ2-7, with a tentative D call TRBD1 (6 bases). The CDR3 has 15 amino acids. Trimming removed 5 bases from V and 3 bases from J, with 17 bases in between. Germline CDR1 is SGHNT and CDR2 is YENEEA. The CDR3 bases are TGTGCCAGCAGCCCAGGGGAAAACGAGAGCTACGAGCAGTACTTC. It encodes CASSPGENESYEQYF.

The chain recombines TRBV2 with TRBJ2-2; D gene uncertain. From germline, CDR1 is SNHLY and CDR2 FYNNEI. Trimming left V 3 bases short and J 6 bases short, with 8 bases between. CDR3 size: 13 residues. The CDR3 here is CASSDFTAGELFF. The CDR3, as DNA: TGTGCCAGCAGTGATTTCACTGCCGGGGAGCTGTTTTTT. The complete variable domain, with remaining parts taken from reference TRBV2 and TRBJ2-2, reads EPEVTQTPSHQVTQMGQEVILRCVPISNHLYFYWYRQILGQKVEFLVSFYNNEISEKSEIFDDQFSVERPDGSNFTLKIRSTKLEDSAMYFCASSDFTAGELFFGEGSRLTVL.

The chain has TRBV2 and TRBJ2-7; the match to TRBD1 covers 9 bases. V shed 3 bases and J 6 bases; nucleotides not matched to a gene: 6. The germline CDR1 and CDR2 sequences are SNHLY and FYNNEI. This CDR3 contains 14 residues. The CDR3 region is CASSDSGTGFEQYF. CDR3 coding DNA: TGTGCCAGCAGTGATTCAGGGACAGGGTTCGAGCAGTACTTC.